The source of this TCR beta chain is a study of cytomegalovirus exposure and HLA in healthy donors. J lost 5 bases, V lost 1 base, and 3 bases had no gene match. The germline gives CDR1 SGHNT, CDR2 YENEEA. This CDR3 comprises 15 residues. Primers for the PCR totalled 60 Vbeta and 13 Jbeta. TCRdb's table, derived via immunoSEQ multiplex PCR, lists solely in-frame clones and lacks some. This sample's table reports 130,000 or so clones. Sequencing was carried out using PBMCs. V is TRBV11-3 and J is TRBJ2-1; TRBD2 agrees at 9 bases. The TCR comes from a woman in her forties in good health and CMV-seronegative. Here the CDR3 DNA reads TGTGCCAGCAGCTTAGGCCTAGCGGGGAACAATGAGCAGTTCTTC. Protein sequence: CASSLGLAGNNEQFF. The full variable domain, completed using reference TRBV11-3 and TRBJ2-1, is EAGVVQSPRYKIIEKKQPVAFWCNPISGHNTLYWYLQNLGQGPELLIRYENEEAVDDSQLPKDRFSAERLKGVDSTLKIQPAELGDSAVYLCASSLGLAGNNEQFFGPGTRLTVL.